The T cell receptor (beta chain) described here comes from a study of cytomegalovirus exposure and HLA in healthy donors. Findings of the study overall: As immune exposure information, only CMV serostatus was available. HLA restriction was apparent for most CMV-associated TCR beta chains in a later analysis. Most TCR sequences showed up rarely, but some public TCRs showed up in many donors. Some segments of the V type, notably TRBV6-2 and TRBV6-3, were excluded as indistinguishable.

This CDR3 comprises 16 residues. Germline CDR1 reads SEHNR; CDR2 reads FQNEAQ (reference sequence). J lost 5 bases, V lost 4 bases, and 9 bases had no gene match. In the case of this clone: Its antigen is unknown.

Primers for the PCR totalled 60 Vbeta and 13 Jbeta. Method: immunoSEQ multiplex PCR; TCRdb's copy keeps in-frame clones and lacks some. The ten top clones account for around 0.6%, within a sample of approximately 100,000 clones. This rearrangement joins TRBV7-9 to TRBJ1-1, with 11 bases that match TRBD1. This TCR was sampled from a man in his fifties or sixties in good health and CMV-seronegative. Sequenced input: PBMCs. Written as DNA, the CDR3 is TGTGCCAGCAGCTCCACTCCGGGACAGGGGGAGACTGAAGCTTTCTTT. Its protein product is CASSSTPGQGETEAFF.